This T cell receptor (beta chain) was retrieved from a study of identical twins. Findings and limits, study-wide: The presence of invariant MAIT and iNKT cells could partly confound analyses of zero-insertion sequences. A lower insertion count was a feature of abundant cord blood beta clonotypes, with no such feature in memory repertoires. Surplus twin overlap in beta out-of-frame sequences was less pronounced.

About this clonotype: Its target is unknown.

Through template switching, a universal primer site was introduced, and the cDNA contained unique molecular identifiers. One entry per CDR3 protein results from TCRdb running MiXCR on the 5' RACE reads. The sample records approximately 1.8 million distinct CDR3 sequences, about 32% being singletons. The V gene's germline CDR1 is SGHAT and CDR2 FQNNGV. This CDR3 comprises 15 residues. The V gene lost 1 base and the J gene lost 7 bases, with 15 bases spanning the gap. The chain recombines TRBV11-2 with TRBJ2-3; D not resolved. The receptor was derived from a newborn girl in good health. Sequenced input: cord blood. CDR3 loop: CASSLATFRPNTQYF. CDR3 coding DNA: TGTGCCAGCAGCTTAGCCACCTTCAGGCCCAATACGCAGTATTTT.